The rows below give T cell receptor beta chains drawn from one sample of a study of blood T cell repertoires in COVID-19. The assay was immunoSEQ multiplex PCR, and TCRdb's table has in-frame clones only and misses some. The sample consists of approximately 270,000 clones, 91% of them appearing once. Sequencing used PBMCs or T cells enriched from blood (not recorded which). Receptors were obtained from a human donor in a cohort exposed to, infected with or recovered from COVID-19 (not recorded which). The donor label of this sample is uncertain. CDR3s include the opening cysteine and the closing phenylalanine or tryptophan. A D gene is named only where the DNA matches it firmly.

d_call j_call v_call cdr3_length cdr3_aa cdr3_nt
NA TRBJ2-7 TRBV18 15 CASSPRQGRPYEQYF TGTGCCAGCTCACCACGGCAGGGCAGACCCTACGAGCAGTACTTC
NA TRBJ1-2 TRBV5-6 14 CASSLWGLGYGYTF TGTGCCAGCAGCTTGTGGGGGCTTGGCTATGGCTACACCTTC
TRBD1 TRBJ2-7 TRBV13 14 CASSLGTVTYEQYF TGTGCCAGCAGCTTGGGGACAGTTACCTACGAGCAGTACTTC
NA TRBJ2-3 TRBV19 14 CASSEPGSTDTQYF TGTGCCAGTAGTGAGCCAGGGAGCACAGATACGCAGTATTTT
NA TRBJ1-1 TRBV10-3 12 CGSGGADTEAFF TGTGGTTCGGGAGGGGCAGACACTGAAGCTTTCTTT
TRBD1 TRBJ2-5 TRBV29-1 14 CSAGGTGGAKTQYF TGCAGCGCTGGGGGGACAGGGGGCGCGAAGACCCAGTACTTC
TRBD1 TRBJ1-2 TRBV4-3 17 CASSQEEGGTVNYGYTF TGCGCCAGCAGCCAAGAAGAAGGAGGGACAGTTAACTATGGCTACACCTTC
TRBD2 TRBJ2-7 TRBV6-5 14 CASSRLAGDYEQYF TGTGCCAGCAGTCGACTAGCGGGGGACTACGAGCAGTACTTC
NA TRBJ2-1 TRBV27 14 CASRLSYYNDEQFF TGTGCCAGCAGGCTAAGCTACTACAATGATGAGCAGTTCTTC
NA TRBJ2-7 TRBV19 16 CASSTQGRGEKYEQYF TGTGCCAGTAGTACTCAGGGGAGGGGAGAAAAGTACGAGCAGTACTTC
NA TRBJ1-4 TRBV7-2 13 CASRRGRNEKLFF TGTGCCAGCAGGAGAGGGCGGAATGAAAAACTGTTTTTT
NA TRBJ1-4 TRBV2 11 CASTVNEKLFF TGTGCCAGCACCGTTAATGAAAAACTGTTTTTT
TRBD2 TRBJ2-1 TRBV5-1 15 CASSLAASGVNEQFF TGCGCCAGCAGCTTGGCGGCTAGCGGGGTCAATGAGCAGTTCTTC
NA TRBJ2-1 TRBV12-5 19 CASGFKVAGASSSYNEQFF TGTGCTAGTGGTTTTAAGGTGGCAGGGGCTTCCAGCTCCTACAATGAGCAGTTCTTC
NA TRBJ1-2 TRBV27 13 CASSRGGGFGYTF TGTGCCAGCAGTAGGGGGGGCGGGTTCGGCTACACCTTC
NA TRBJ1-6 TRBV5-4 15 CASSLASSYNSPLHF TGTGCCAGCAGCTTAGCAAGCTCCTATAATTCACCCCTCCACTTT
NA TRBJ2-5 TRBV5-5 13 CASSLEQQETQYF TGTGCCAGCAGCTTGGAACAGCAGGAGACCCAGTACTTC
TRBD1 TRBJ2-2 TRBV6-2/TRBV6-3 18 CASSYSMGQAINTGELFF TGTGCCAGCAGTTACTCGATGGGACAGGCGATCAACACCGGGGAGCTGTTTTTT
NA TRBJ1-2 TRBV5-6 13 CASSLAAGFEGTF TGTGCCAGCAGCTTGGCCGCGGGGTTTGAGGGCACCTTC